The present TCR beta chain was sequenced within a study of shared clonotypes between healthy human individuals. Study observations and caveats: Among non-shared clonotypes, generation probabilities were lower than among those shared by all four donors. A generally larger estimated richness was seen in naive subsets than in memory subsets.

Worth noting for this clone: The antigen remains unidentified.

V lost 0 bases and J 4 bases, leaving 12 bases between the germline ends. Germline-derived CDR1 and CDR2 are GTSNPN and SVGIG (reference sequence). CDR3 length equals 14 residues. Clones were sequenced by immunoSEQ multiplex PCR, and TCRdb holds only the in-frame ones, with some missing. Of 1.6 million or so clones detected, roughly 96% appear once; the ten largest clones hold approximately 1.1%. The TCR was taken from a man aged 25-40 years in good health. Sequenced: naive CD4+ T cells sorted from blood. As for subset: CD45RA+ positively selected. J is TRBJ1-1 and V is TRBV30; no firm D call. The CDR3 reads CAWSVGGLGTEAFF. In DNA, the CDR3 is TGTGCCTGGAGTGTTGGCGGGTTAGGCACTGAAGCTTTCTTT.